The clone carrying this T cell receptor beta chain was seen many times. Antigen: not known. This entry comes from a study of CD8 T cells in ankylosing spondylitis. General study points: There was a TCR beta motif, made of fewer than 10 highly homologous variants, that appeared characteristic of ankylosing spondylitis blood.

V lost 3 bases and J 3 bases, leaving 8 bases between the germline ends. CDR3 length equals 14 residues. TCRdb re-called the 5' RACE reads through MiXCR, storing one row per CDR3 protein. The sample gives around 490,000 distinct CDR3 sequences, approximately 5.3% of which show up once; around 3.4% is in the top ten. The clonotype comes from a male donor with ankylosing spondylitis. Sequencing input: blood, either unsorted or a sorted T cell fraction (not recorded which). The chain is built from TRBV12-3 or TRBV12-4 and TRBJ1-4; D may be TRBD1 (5 bases). CDR3 nucleotides: TGTGCCAGCAGTTTCTGGGGGGCTAATGAAAAACTGTTTTTT. It codes for CASSFWGANEKLFF.